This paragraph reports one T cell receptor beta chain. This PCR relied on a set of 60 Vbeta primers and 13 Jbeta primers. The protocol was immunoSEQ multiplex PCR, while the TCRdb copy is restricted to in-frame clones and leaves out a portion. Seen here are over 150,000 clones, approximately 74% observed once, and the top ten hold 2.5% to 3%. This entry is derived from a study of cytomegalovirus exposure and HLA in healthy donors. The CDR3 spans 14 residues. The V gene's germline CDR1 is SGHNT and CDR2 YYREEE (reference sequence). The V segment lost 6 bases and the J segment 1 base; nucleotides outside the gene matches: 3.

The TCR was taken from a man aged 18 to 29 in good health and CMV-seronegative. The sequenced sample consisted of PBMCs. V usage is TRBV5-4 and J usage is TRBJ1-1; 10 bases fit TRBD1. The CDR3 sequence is CASKRQGANTEAFF. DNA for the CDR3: TGTGCCAGCAAGCGACAGGGGGCGAACACTGAAGCTTTCTTT.